This T cell receptor (beta chain) was observed in a study of blood T cells in healthy people across ages. Looked up from germline, CDR1 is DFQATT and CDR2 is SNEGSKA (reference sequence). V shed 8 bases and J 6 bases; nucleotides not matched to a gene: 7. The CDR3 spans 13 residues. Alongside a J-beta primer mix, a sample-barcoded 5' primer served in a second PCR lasting 7 to 11 cycles. Using its own MiXCR run on the 5' RACE reads, TCRdb lists one record per CDR3 protein. The data show 2 million or so distinct CDR3 sequences, with 49% seen just once and roughly 2.1% held by the top ten. The clonotype originates from a woman between 40 and 50 years old in good health. The source material was blood. This chain joins TRBV20-1 and TRBJ2-1, with TRBD2 identical over 10 bases. The CDR3 nucleotides are TGCAGTCCCAGCGGGGGGGCCTCCAATGAGCAGTTCTTC. Amino acids: CSPSGGASNEQFF.